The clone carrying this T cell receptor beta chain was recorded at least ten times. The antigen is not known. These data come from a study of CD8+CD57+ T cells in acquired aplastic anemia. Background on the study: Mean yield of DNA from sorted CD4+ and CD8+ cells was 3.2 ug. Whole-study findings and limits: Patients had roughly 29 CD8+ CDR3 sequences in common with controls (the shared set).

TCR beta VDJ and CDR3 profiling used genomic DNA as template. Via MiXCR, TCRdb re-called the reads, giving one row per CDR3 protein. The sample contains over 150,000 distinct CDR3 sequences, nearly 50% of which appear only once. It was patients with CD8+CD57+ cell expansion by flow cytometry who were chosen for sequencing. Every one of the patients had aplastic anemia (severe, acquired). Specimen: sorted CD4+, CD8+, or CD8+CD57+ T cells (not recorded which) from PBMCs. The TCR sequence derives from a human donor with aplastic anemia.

This CDR3 is CASSRSSFTVYEQYF. CDR3 DNA sequence: TGTGCCAGCAGCCGCTCGAGCTTTACCGTCTACGAGCAGTACTTC. The chain is built from TRBV14 and TRBJ2-7; D remains ambiguous. V gave up 4 bases and J gave up 3 bases, with 16 bases separating them. The length of the CDR3 is 15 residues. The V gene's germline CDR1 is SGHDN and CDR2 FVKESK.